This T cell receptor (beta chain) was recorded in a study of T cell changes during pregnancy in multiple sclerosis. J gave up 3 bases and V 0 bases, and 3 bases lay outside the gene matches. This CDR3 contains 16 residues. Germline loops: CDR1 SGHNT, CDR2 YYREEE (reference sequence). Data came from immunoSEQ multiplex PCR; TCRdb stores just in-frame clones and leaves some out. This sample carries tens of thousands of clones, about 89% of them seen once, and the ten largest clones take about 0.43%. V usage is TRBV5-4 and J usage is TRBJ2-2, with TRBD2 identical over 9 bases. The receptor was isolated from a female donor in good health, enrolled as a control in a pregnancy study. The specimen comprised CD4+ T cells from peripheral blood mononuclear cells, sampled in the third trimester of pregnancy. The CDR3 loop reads CASSLEGLADTGELFF. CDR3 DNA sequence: TGTGCCAGCAGCTTGGAGGGACTAGCTGACACCGGGGAGCTGTTTTTT. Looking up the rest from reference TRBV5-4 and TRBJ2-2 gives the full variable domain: ETGVTQSPTHLIKTRGQQVTLRCSSQSGHNTVSWYQQALGQGPQFIFQYYREEENGRGNFPPRFSGLQFPNYSSELNVNALELDDSALYLCASSLEGLADTGELFFGEGSRLTVL.